This paragraph reports one T cell receptor (beta chain). Trimming removed 0 bases at V and 0 bases at J, with 11 bases between. This CDR3 has 16 residues. Germline V lookup: CDR1 MNHEY, CDR2 SVGAGI. This sample is part of a study of T-cell reconstitution after alpha-beta-depleted transplantation in children. The TCRbeta library was prepared with unique molecular identifiers. TCRdb ran MiXCR on the PCR reads and lists one entry per CDR3 protein. There are about 200,000 distinct CDR3 sequences in the sample; approximately 7% occur only once, and more than 5.5% lies in the top ten. The input for sequencing was PBMCs, taken before TCRalphabeta/CD19-depleted stem cell transplant. The V and J genes are TRBV6-5 and TRBJ1-1; perhaps TRBD1 as D (6 bases). The sequence was collected from a boy under 10 years old with acute lymphoblastic leukemia, due to receive a stem cell transplant. This CDR3 is CASSYSPTGMNTEAFF. For the CDR3, the DNA is TGTGCCAGCAGTTACTCCCCGACAGGCATGAACACTGAAGCTTTCTTT.